One sample yielded the 28 T cell receptor beta chains listed below, sequenced in a study of T cell repertoires in cytomegalovirus infection. Using its own MiXCR run on the reads, TCRdb lists one record per CDR3 protein. The profile shows some 700,000 distinct CDR3 sequences, around 30% of them singletons. Their recognized antigens are unknown. Material: cultured PBMCs, obtained from culture after CMV antigen stimulation. The receptors stem from a human donor in good health (CMV status not recorded). Some clones in this sample may be carry-over from other donors' samples.

The chain is built from TRBV7-9 and TRBJ2-2, with TRBD2 matching 12 bases. The junction had 10 bases not matched to a gene; V was cut back by 5 bases and J by 6 bases. Germline-derived CDR1 and CDR2 are SEHNR and FQNEAQ (reference sequence). The CDR3 is 17 residues long. CDR3 in amino acids: CASSPGTSGGLSGELFF. CDR3 in DNA: TGTGCCAGCAGCCCGGGAACTAGCGGGGGGCTGTCCGGGGAGCTGTTTTTT.

The chain recombines TRBV5-6 with TRBJ1-3; possibly TRBD1 for D (5 bases). The CDR3 has 17 amino acids. Germline CDR1 reads SGHDT; CDR2 reads YYEEEE. V shed 1 base and J shed 0 bases, with 14 bases lying between them. The CDR3 nucleotides read TGTGCCAGCAGCTTGTCGGTGGGACTCTCCTCTGGAAACACCATATATTTT. Translated, it gives CASSLSVGLSSGNTIYF. Full variable domain (remainder filled in from reference TRBV5-6 and TRBJ1-3): DAGVTQSPTHLIKTRGQQVTLRCSPKSGHDTVSWYQQALGQGPQFIFQYYEEEERQRGNFPDRFSGHQFPNYSSELNVNALLLGDSALYLCASSLSVGLSSGNTIYFGEGSWLTVV.

This clonotype has a handful of counts. This chain connects TRBV5-1 to TRBJ2-1; the match to TRBD1 covers 7 bases. Unmatched junction bases numbered 8, after V lost 6 bases and J lost 8 bases. The V gene's germline CDR1 is SGHRS and CDR2 YFSETQ. The CDR3 totals 13 residues. The CDR3 protein is CASTTGQLDEQFF. CDR3 coding DNA: TGCGCCAGCACCACGGGACAGTTGGATGAGCAGTTCTTC.

The chain joins TRBV19 to TRBJ1-2; 7 bases align to TRBD1. The CDR3 sequence is 15 residues long. Germline lookup yields CDR1 LNHDA and CDR2 SQIVND (reference sequence). V shed 10 bases, J shed 4 bases, and the junction held 15 bases outside the gene matches. The CDR3 coding sequence is TGTGCCACCCAAGACGGGACAGCGGGCTCCTATGGCTACACCTTC. Its translation is CATQDGTAGSYGYTF.

This clonotype was counted a few times. This chain joins TRBV12-3 or TRBV12-4 and TRBJ2-5; perhaps D is TRBD1 or TRBD2 (5 bases each). Between the trimmed V and J ends, which lost 4 bases and 4 bases, there was a span of 13 bases. The CDR3 length is 14 residues. Here the CDR3 DNA reads TGTGCCAGCAGTTCTGAGGGGAGCCGAGAGACCCAGTACTTC. Protein product: CASSSEGSRETQYF.

The J gene is TRBJ1-5, the V gene TRBV6-2 or TRBV6-3; unclear D gene. CDR3 size: 14 residues. CDR1 and CDR2 (germline): MNHEY, SVGEGT. V was cut by 2 bases and J by 9 bases, with 14 bases left in between. CDR3 sequence: CASSYITGASPQHF. The DNA for the CDR3 is TGTGCCAGCAGTTACATTACCGGAGCTTCGCCCCAGCATTTT.

The chain has TRBV7-2 and TRBJ2-2; 7 bases map to TRBD2. The J segment lost 7 bases and the V segment lost 0 bases, leaving 11 bases of the junction unmatched. CDR3 length: 17 amino acids. Germline V CDR1 and CDR2: SGHTA, FQGNSA. The CDR3 DNA follows: TGTGCCAGCAGCTTAGCGTGGGGAGGGAACTTCTTCGGGGAGCTGTTTTTT. Amino acid sequence: CASSLAWGGNFFGELFF.

This clonotype was observed many times. The chain has TRBV12-3 or TRBV12-4 and TRBJ2-3; D is uncertain. The CDR3 spans 12 residues. V was pared by 5 bases and J by 5 bases, with 8 bases between. CDR3 DNA: TGTGCCAGCAGTCAACTCGAAGATACGCAGTATTTT. As protein: CASSQLEDTQYF.

V is TRBV20-1 and J is TRBJ1-5; D is perhaps TRBD1 (6 bases). The CDR3 spans 15 residues. The V and J ends lost 6 bases and 0 bases respectively, with 15 bases between them. Germline-derived CDR1 and CDR2 are DFQATT and SNEGSKA (reference sequence). CDR3 sequence: CSALTGLHSNQPQHF. CDR3 sequence (DNA): TGCAGTGCCTTGACAGGTCTTCATAGCAATCAGCCCCAGCATTTT.

The CDR3 coding sequence is TGTGCCAGCAGCACGGGCCTAATGGGTACGCAGTATTTT. Translation: CASSTGLMGTQYF. V gene TRBV11-2 combines with J gene TRBJ2-3; D gene ambiguous. Looked up from germline, CDR1 is SGHAT and CDR2 is FQNNGV. The CDR3 covers 13 residues. Between the trimmed V and J ends, which lost 5 bases and 8 bases, there was a span of 14 bases.

The chain has TRBV14 and TRBJ2-1, with D uncertain. V was clipped by 4 bases and J by 8 bases, with 18 bases between them. This CDR3 has 15 amino acids. Germline CDR1 SGHDN, CDR2 FVKESK. CDR3 loop: CASSRRWQGTHEQFF. The CDR3 coding sequence is TGTGCCAGCAGCCGACGGTGGCAAGGTACCCATGAGCAGTTCTTC.

This clonotype was recorded at least ten times. The V call is TRBV7-2, the J call TRBJ1-1; no clear D gene. Trimming stripped 2 bases from V and 3 bases from J, with 10 bases between. The CDR3 sequence is 14 residues long. Germline loops: CDR1 SGHTA, CDR2 FQGNSA. Written as DNA, the CDR3 is TGTGCCAGCAGCTTACGCCGGGTGGACACTGAAGCTTTCTTT. It specifies CASSLRRVDTEAFF.

This chain uses TRBV18 with TRBJ2-3; D uncertain. CDR1 and CDR2 from the germline V gene are KGHSH and LQKENI. V gave up 5 bases and J gave up 2 bases, with 17 bases separating them. The length of the CDR3 is 16 residues. The CDR3 DNA reads TGTGCCAGCTCAAAGCTAGGACCTGGCAACACAGATACGCAGTATTTT. Encoded protein: CASSKLGPGNTDTQYF.

This clonotype appeared many times. This chain joins TRBV6-1 and TRBJ2-7; 10 positions agree with TRBD1. Trimming cost V 5 bases and J 4 bases; bases outside gene matches: 8. This CDR3 has 15 amino acids. Germline V CDR1 and CDR2: MNHNS, SASEGT. As DNA, the CDR3 is TGTGCCAGCAGTAAGAACCGGGACAGGGGATACGAGCAGTACTTC. This encodes CASSKNRDRGYEQYF.

This clonotype came up many times. J is TRBJ2-1 and V is TRBV4-1; 8 bases match TRBD2. J gave up 3 bases and V 3 bases, and 10 bases lay outside the gene matches. CDR3 size: 17 residues. Per the germline V gene, CDR1 is MGHRA and CDR2 is YSYEKL. The CDR3 sequence is CASSHGGTRRIYNEQFF. For the CDR3, the DNA is TGCGCCAGCAGCCACGGCGGGACTAGGAGGATCTACAATGAGCAGTTCTTC.

V is TRBV7-6 and J is TRBJ2-7, with TRBD2 as a possible D gene (6 bases). Trimming left V 5 bases short and J 3 bases short, with 11 bases between. CDR1 and CDR2 from the germline V gene are SGHVS and FNYEAQ. This CDR3 contains 13 residues. CDR3 DNA sequence: TGTGCCAGCAGCACGGGACTTGGCTACGAGCAGTACTTC. Its protein product is CASSTGLGYEQYF.

This clonotype was observed many times. This rearrangement joins TRBV12-3 or TRBV12-4 to TRBJ2-5, with D perhaps matching TRBD2 (5 bases). This CDR3 is 15 amino acids long. The ends were cut back, 4 bases at V and 5 bases at J, with 17 bases in the middle. The CDR3 DNA sequence: TGTGCCAGCAGTTACCGCTTGAGGGTTGAGGAGACCCAGTACTTC. As protein: CASSYRLRVEETQYF.

Only a few counts were recorded for this clonotype. The rearrangement joins TRBV7-2 to TRBJ2-7, with D unresolved. Germline values: CDR1 SGHTA, CDR2 FQGNSA. Trimming cost V 2 bases and J 2 bases, with 10 bases left between them. CDR3 length: 14 amino acids. The CDR3 sequence is CASSLSVGTYEQYF. CDR3 in DNA: TGTGCCAGCAGCTTAAGTGTTGGGACCTACGAGCAGTACTTC.

A few counts support this clonotype. V is TRBV28 and J is TRBJ2-3, with 7 bases aligning to TRBD2. The CDR3 is 14 residues long. The germline V gene encodes CDR1 MDHEN and CDR2 SYDVKM. The ends lost 4 bases at V and 6 bases at J; junction bases unmatched: 7. For the CDR3, the DNA is TGTGCCAGCAGTTCCCAGCGGGGAGCCGATACGCAGTATTTT. As protein: CASSSQRGADTQYF.

V is TRBV7-6 and J is TRBJ2-1; D is uncertain. The CDR3 has 13 amino acids. Trimming took 8 bases from V and 0 from J, leaving 8 bases between them. The germline gives CDR1 SGHVS, CDR2 FNYEAQ. Here the CDR3 reads CASRGPSYNEQFF. CDR3 sequence (DNA): TGTGCCAGCCGTGGGCCCTCCTACAATGAGCAGTTCTTC.

The V gene is TRBV2, the J gene TRBJ2-1; TRBD1 matches at 11 bases. CDR1 and CDR2 (germline): SNHLY, FYNNEI. The V segment lost 8 bases and the J segment 8 bases; nucleotides outside the gene matches: 8. This CDR3 has 14 residues. The CDR3 loop reads CASPGDRGVYEQFF. In nucleotides, the CDR3 is TGTGCCAGCCCCGGGGACAGGGGGGTTTATGAGCAGTTCTTC.

This sequence joins TRBV6-6 and TRBJ2-7; 7 nucleotides agree with TRBD1. CDR3 length: 14 residues. Germline values: CDR1 MNHNY, CDR2 SVGAGI (reference sequence). After removal of 5 bases from V and 4 bases from J, the junction contained 8 bases not matched to a gene. In nucleotides, the CDR3 is TGTGCCAGCAGTCCCCGTATGACAGGGTACGAGCAGTACTTC. This sequence encodes CASSPRMTGYEQYF.

Written as DNA, the CDR3 is TGCAGTGCTACCCGCTACAGGGACTATGGCTACACCTTC. Amino acid sequence: CSATRYRDYGYTF. The genes are TRBV20-1 and TRBJ1-2; D possibly corresponds to TRBD1 (6 bases). The CDR3 is 13 residues long. With 4 bases removed from V and 3 bases from J, the gap between germline ends came to 12 bases. The germline V gene has CDR1 DFQATT and CDR2 SNEGSKA (reference sequence).

J is TRBJ2-2 and V is TRBV10-3; 10 nucleotides agree with TRBD1. CDR3 length: 15 residues. Germline V gene lookup returns CDR1 ENHRY and CDR2 SYGVKD. Trimming cost V 0 bases and J 7 bases; bases outside gene matches: 2. CDR3 DNA: TGTGCCATCAGTGAGTCGGACAGGGGGAACGGGGAGCTGTTTTTT. Protein: CAISESDRGNGELFF.

The V and J genes are TRBV7-6 and TRBJ2-7; TRBD1 agrees at 8 bases. Trimming took 4 bases from V and 5 from J; bases not matched to a gene: 13. Germline loops: CDR1 SGHVS, CDR2 FNYEAQ. The length of the CDR3 is 16 residues. In nucleotides, the CDR3 is TGTGCCAGCAGCTCCCCTACCGACAGGGGTGTCGACGAGCAGTACTTC. Its translation is CASSSPTDRGVDEQYF.

This clonotype was seen a single time. The chain uses TRBV10-3 and TRBJ2-1, with TRBD1 identical over 10 bases. V was clipped by 7 bases and J by 1 base; unmatched bases: 4. Germline CDR1 reads ENHRY; CDR2 reads SYGVKD. The CDR3 has 15 amino acids. CDR3 protein: CAITRGQGSYNEQFF. DNA of the CDR3: TGTGCCATCACGCGGGGACAGGGGTCCTACAATGAGCAGTTCTTC.

The V gene is TRBV6-5, the J gene TRBJ2-7, with 10 nucleotides matching TRBD1. The CDR3 runs 14 residues. Looked up from germline, CDR1 is MNHEY and CDR2 is SVGAGI. The J segment lost 6 bases and the V segment lost 7 bases, leaving 9 bases of the junction unmatched. This CDR3 is CASNRGTGDSEQYF. In DNA form, the CDR3 reads TGTGCCAGCAATAGAGGGACAGGGGATTCCGAGCAGTACTTC.

This clonotype occurred a few times. V gene TRBV15 combines with J gene TRBJ1-2; no firm D call. Trimming took off 5 bases at V and 1 base at J, with 8 bases between the two ends. Germline V gene lookup returns CDR1 LNHNV and CDR2 YYDKDF (reference sequence). The CDR3 is 13 amino acids. The CDR3 nucleotides are TGTGCCACCAGCTCTCGTATTAACTATGGCTACACCTTC. It is translated as CATSSRINYGYTF.